This note documents a single TCR beta chain sequence. These data originate in a study of T-cell memory formation after mild COVID-19. TCRdb redid the calling of the 5' RACE reads with MiXCR, one entry per CDR3 protein. The table shows about 340,000 distinct CDR3 sequences, with 10% to 15% occurring only once. The CDR3 length is 12 residues. V lost 4 bases to trimming and J lost 3 bases, with 6 bases between them. From germline, CDR1 is LNHDA and CDR2 SQIVND (reference sequence). The sample consisted of PBMCs or a T cell subset sorted from them (not recorded which). The J gene is TRBJ1-1, the V gene TRBV19; no firm D call. This TCR was sampled from a man aged 18 to 29 who had mild COVID-19 (a few samples of this study predate the infection). Cell type and time point are not known. CDR3 nucleotides: TGTGCCAGTAGTAGGCAGGACACTGAAGCTTTCTTT. Translated, it gives CASSRQDTEAFF.